The next 24 T cell receptor beta chains were all read from a single sample in a study of blood T cell repertoires in COVID-19. The method was immunoSEQ multiplex PCR; TCRdb's version includes in-frame clones alone and lacks a portion of them. In the table there are roughly 50,000 clones, approximately 84% of which are singletons. The specimen was peripheral blood. These receptors were taken from a human donor with active or convalescent COVID-19. The donor label of this sample is uncertain.

The chain has TRBV6-5 and TRBJ1-1, with D possibly TRBD1 on 6 matching bases. CDR3 length: 14 amino acids. V was pared by 6 bases and J by 4 bases, with 15 bases between. Germline lookup yields CDR1 MNHEY and CDR2 SVGAGI. CDR3 coding DNA: TGTGCCAGCAGAGGAAGTTTAGGGGGCACTGAAGCTTTCTTT. Its translation is CASRGSLGGTEAFF.

J is TRBJ2-7 and V is TRBV10-1; 7 bases fit TRBD1. Per the germline V gene, CDR1 is WNHNN and CDR2 is SYGVQD (reference sequence). After removal of 5 bases from V and 7 bases from J, the junction contained 5 bases not matched to a gene. The CDR3 totals 12 residues. CDR3 sequence: CASSLTGMEQYF. CDR3 bases: TGCGCCAGCAGTTTGACAGGGATGGAGCAGTACTTC.

J is TRBJ1-2 and V is TRBV6-2 or TRBV6-3; 7 positions agree with TRBD1. The V and J ends lost 6 bases and 8 bases, in that order; junction bases with no gene match: 9. The length of the CDR3 is 13 residues. Germline lookup yields CDR1 MNHEY and CDR2 SVGEGT. DNA for the CDR3: TGTGCCAGCAGCCTTCGACAGGGAAAAGGCTACACCTTC. It specifies CASSLRQGKGYTF.

The chain carries TRBV7-6 and TRBJ1-4; D not resolved. The CDR3 extends over 17 amino acids. The V and J ends lost 2 bases and 3 bases respectively, with 16 bases between them. CDR1 SGHVS and CDR2 FNYEAQ come from the germline V gene. CDR3 sequence (DNA): TGTGCCAGCAGCTTAAGAACAGTCCCAACCCCTAATGAAAAACTGTTTTTT. This codes for CASSLRTVPTPNEKLFF.

The rearrangement links TRBV5-6 to TRBJ2-1; 15 bases align to TRBD2. This CDR3 has 19 residues. Germline-derived CDR1 and CDR2 are SGHDT and YYEEEE. The V and J ends lost 1 base and 7 bases, in that order; junction bases with no gene match: 12. The CDR3 DNA sequence: TGTGCCAGCAGCTTGCCTGGACTAGCGGGAGGGCTCCTAGGGAATGAGCAGTTCTTC. It specifies CASSLPGLAGGLLGNEQFF.

This rearrangement joins TRBV9 to TRBJ2-7; D is possibly TRBD2 (6 bases). This CDR3 has 15 amino acids. Per the germline V gene, CDR1 is SGDLS and CDR2 is YYNGEE. V lost 0 bases to trimming and J lost 0 bases, with 10 bases between them. The CDR3 region is CASSVGEAVSYEQYF. The CDR3 DNA is TGTGCCAGCAGCGTAGGGGAGGCGGTCTCCTACGAGCAGTACTTC.

This sequence joins TRBV28 and TRBJ2-3; 7 bases map to TRBD2. V was clipped by 3 bases and J by 6 bases; unmatched bases: 6. Germline values: CDR1 MDHEN, CDR2 SYDVKM. The length of the CDR3 is 14 residues. This CDR3 reads CASSLVGGRDTQYF. Here the CDR3 DNA reads TGTGCCAGCAGTTTGGTGGGAGGGCGCGATACGCAGTATTTT.

CDR3 residues: CATMTGDYNEQFF. CDR3 coding DNA: TGTGCCACCATGACAGGGGACTACAATGAGCAGTTCTTC. The V and J genes are TRBV24-1 and TRBJ2-1; 8 bases fit TRBD1. This CDR3 has 13 residues. Germline CDR1 is KGHDR and CDR2 is SFDVKD. Trimming cost V 8 bases and J 3 bases; bases outside gene matches: 2.

This chain joins TRBV14 and TRBJ2-7; TRBD1 is a possible D gene (5 bases). This CDR3 comprises 13 residues. Deletions cut 3 bases from V and 3 bases from J, with 9 bases between. Germline V gives CDR1 SGHDN, CDR2 FVKESK. CDR3 loop: CASSQGHLYEQYF. CDR3 nucleotides: TGTGCCAGCAGCCAGGGGCACCTCTACGAGCAGTACTTC.

This clone was picked up a small number of times. The CDR3 region has the DNA TGCGCCAGCAGCTCATTAGCGGGATCGTCCTACGAGCAGTACTTC. It specifies CASSSLAGSSYEQYF. This chain links TRBV5-1 with TRBJ2-7, with TRBD2 matching over 8 bases. The V gene's germline CDR1 is SGHRS and CDR2 YFSETQ. This CDR3 spans 15 amino acids. The J segment lost 1 base and the V segment lost 3 bases, leaving 6 bases of the junction unmatched.

The V call is TRBV30, the J call TRBJ1-4; D may be TRBD1 (6 bases). Trimming pared 3 bases from V and 0 bases from J, leaving 8 bases between. This CDR3 has 14 residues. Looked up from germline, CDR1 is GTSNPN and CDR2 is SVGIG (reference sequence). The CDR3 nucleotides are TGTGCCTGGAGCCGACAGGCAACTAATGAAAAACTGTTTTTT. It specifies CAWSRQATNEKLFF.

V gene TRBV28 combines with J gene TRBJ1-6; D gene ambiguous. CDR3 length: 14 amino acids. Trimming removed 3 bases from V and 7 bases from J, with 10 bases in between. Germline loops: CDR1 MDHEN, CDR2 SYDVKM. CDR3 DNA: TGTGCCAGCAGTTTGATGAGGATAAATTCACCCCTCCACTTT. This sequence encodes CASSLMRINSPLHF.

This clone has just one count. The J gene is TRBJ2-2, the V gene TRBV7-3, with TRBD1 matching over 7 bases. J was trimmed by 2 bases and V by 10 bases; bases with no gene match: 4. The germline gives CDR1 SGHTA, CDR2 FQGTGA. The CDR3 extends over 13 amino acids. The chain's CDR3 is CAIDRANTGELFF. CDR3 bases: TGTGCCATCGACAGGGCTAACACCGGGGAGCTGTTTTTT.

The chain joins TRBV5-1 to TRBJ1-1; a weak D match, TRBD1 (5 bases). The length of the CDR3 is 11 residues. The germline CDR1 and CDR2 sequences are SGHRS and YFSETQ. V was pared by 5 bases and J by 5 bases, with 7 bases between. As DNA, the CDR3 is TGCGCCAGCAGACAGGAAACTGAAGCTTTCTTT. Translated: CASRQETEAFF.

In its sample, this clone was seen a few times. The rearrangement joins TRBV28 to TRBJ1-5, with 10 bases matching TRBD1. Per the germline V gene, CDR1 is MDHEN and CDR2 is SYDVKM. The V gene end was trimmed by 6 bases and the J gene end by 4 bases; junction bases not matched to a gene: 3. The CDR3 is 14 amino acids. The CDR3 DNA follows: TGTGCCAGCAGCCGGGACAGGGGAAATCAGCCCCAGCATTTT. Residues: CASSRDRGNQPQHF.

V and J are TRBV19 and TRBJ2-7; 10 bases are shared with TRBD1. The CDR3 spans 16 residues. The germline gives CDR1 LNHDA, CDR2 SQIVND (reference sequence). V was pared by 8 bases and J by 0 bases, with 10 bases of the junction left unmatched. The CDR3 protein is CASGQETGGFSYEQYF. In DNA form, the CDR3 reads TGTGCCAGTGGCCAAGAGACAGGGGGCTTCTCCTACGAGCAGTACTTC.

The rearrangement links TRBV3-1 (or the pseudogene TRBV3-2) to TRBJ2-5; 15 nucleotides line up with TRBD2. This CDR3 is 17 amino acids long. V lost 4 bases and J lost 5; bases outside the gene matches: 8. The germline V gene has CDR1 LGHDT and CDR2 YNNKEL (reference sequence). Written as DNA, the CDR3 is TGTGCCAGCAGCCGCCCTACCGGGACTAGCGGGAGGGAGACCCAGTACTTC. Protein sequence: CASSRPTGTSGRETQYF.

V is TRBV19 and J is TRBJ1-4, with 10 bases aligning to TRBD1. Per the germline V gene, CDR1 is LNHDA and CDR2 is SQIVND (reference sequence). The CDR3 totals 13 residues. V lost 7 bases to trimming and J lost 10 bases; unmatched junction nucleotides: 6. The CDR3 DNA is TGTGCCAGTATGGGACAGGGGCGGACAAAACTGTTTTTT. As protein: CASMGQGRTKLFF.

V usage is TRBV5-6 and J usage is TRBJ2-3, with D perhaps matching TRBD2 (5 bases). Germline V CDR1 and CDR2: SGHDT, YYEEEE. The V end was cut by 2 bases, the J end by 11 bases, with 9 bases between. The CDR3 spans 11 residues. The CDR3 reads CASSFDREQYF. The DNA for the CDR3 is TGTGCCAGCAGCTTTGACCGGGAGCAGTATTTT. The full variable domain, with the rest looked up from reference TRBV5-6 and TRBJ2-3, is DAGVTQSPTHLIKTRGQQVTLRCSPKSGHDTVSWYQQALGQGPQFIFQYYEEEERQRGNFPDRFSGHQFPNYSSELNVNALLLGDSALYLCASSFDREQYFGPGTRLTVL.

V usage is TRBV7-9 and J usage is TRBJ1-1, with 9 positions matching TRBD1. In germline, CDR1 is SEHNR, CDR2 FQNEAQ (reference sequence). J lost 7 bases, V lost 7 bases, and 13 bases had no gene match. The CDR3 sequence is 15 residues long. This CDR3 is CASILGDRDDGEAFF. CDR3 DNA sequence: TGTGCCAGCATATTAGGGGACAGGGATGATGGTGAAGCTTTCTTT.

This clone was counted a single time. V usage is TRBV6-4 and J usage is TRBJ2-7; 8 bases fit TRBD2. This CDR3 region has 13 residues. The germline V gene has CDR1 MRHNA and CDR2 SNTAGT. The junction had 8 bases not matched to a gene; V was cut back by 9 bases and J by 4 bases. The CDR3, as DNA: TGTGCCAGTTCTAGGGAGCGGGGGTACGAGCAGTACTTC. This gives the protein CASSRERGYEQYF.

The V and J genes are TRBV5-6 and TRBJ2-5; 7 nucleotides align to TRBD2. Germline V CDR1 and CDR2: SGHDT, YYEEEE. There are 16 residues in the CDR3. The V segment lost 0 bases and the J segment 5 bases; nucleotides outside the gene matches: 10. The CDR3 coding sequence is TGTGCCAGCAGCTTGGGGTCGACTAGCCCGGGGGAGACCCAGTACTTC. Translating it yields CASSLGSTSPGETQYF. The full variable domain, rest sourced from reference TRBV5-6 and TRBJ2-5, is DAGVTQSPTHLIKTRGQQVTLRCSPKSGHDTVSWYQQALGQGPQFIFQYYEEEERQRGNFPDRFSGHQFPNYSSELNVNALLLGDSALYLCASSLGSTSPGETQYFGPGTRLLVL.

This clone has only one observation. The genes are TRBV6-4 and TRBJ1-1; possibly TRBD1 for D (6 bases). This CDR3 contains 12 residues. Germline lookup yields CDR1 MRHNA and CDR2 SNTAGT. With 1 base removed from V and 11 bases from J, the gap between germline ends came to 11 bases. The CDR3 nucleotides read TGTGCCAGCAGTGACTTAGGGGGTAGGGCTTTCTTT. Protein sequence: CASSDLGGRAFF.

This clone appeared once. The CDR3 DNA reads as TGTGCCACACGCCCAACTAGTACTATGGGAGAGACCCAGTACTTC. Translation: CATRPTSTMGETQYF. This sequence joins TRBV10-3 and TRBJ2-5; D perhaps matches TRBD2 (5 bases). Germline lookup yields CDR1 ENHRY and CDR2 SYGVKD. The V and J ends lost 10 bases and 4 bases respectively, with 22 bases between them. This CDR3 is 15 amino acids long.